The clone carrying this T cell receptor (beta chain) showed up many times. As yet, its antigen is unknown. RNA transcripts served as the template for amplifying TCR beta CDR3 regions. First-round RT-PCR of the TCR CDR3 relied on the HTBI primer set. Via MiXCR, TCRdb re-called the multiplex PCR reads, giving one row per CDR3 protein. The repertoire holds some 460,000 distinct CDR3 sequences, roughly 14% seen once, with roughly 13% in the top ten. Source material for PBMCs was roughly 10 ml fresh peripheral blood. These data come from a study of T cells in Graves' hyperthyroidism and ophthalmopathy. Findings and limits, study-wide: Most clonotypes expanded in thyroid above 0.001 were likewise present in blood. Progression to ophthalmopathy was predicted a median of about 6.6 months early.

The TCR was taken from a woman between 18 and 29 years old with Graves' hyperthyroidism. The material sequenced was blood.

CDR3 in amino acids: CASSIGQGSEKLFF. The CDR3 nucleotides read TGCGCCAGCAGCATAGGACAGGGGTCCGAAAAACTGTTTTTT. V and J are TRBV5-1 and TRBJ1-4; 9 bases fit TRBD1. There are 14 residues in the CDR3. In germline, CDR1 is SGHRS, CDR2 YFSETQ. V shed 4 bases, J shed 8 bases, and the junction held 6 bases outside the gene matches.